This paragraph covers one T cell receptor beta chain sequence. Its antigen is not known. V shed 1 base, J shed 2 bases, and the junction held 8 bases outside the gene matches. This CDR3 is 17 amino acids long. Germline V gene data show CDR1 as SGHTA and CDR2 as FQGTGA. The sample is drawn from a study of response to subunit inactivated influenza vaccine. Study-level results: Few new T cells, the authors suggested, are recruited by each seasonal influenza vaccination.

TCRdb itself ran the RT-PCR reads through MiXCR, one entry per CDR3 protein. The table has more than 500,000 distinct CDR3 sequences, about 10% seen once; the top ten hold roughly 9.6%. These data were also filed under a second study, of T cells expressing NK-cell markers. From that report: It was by 5'RACE template switching with UMIs that TCR beta cDNA was made. It was sorted CD3+CD56-NKG2C+, CD3+CD56+NKG2C- and CD3+CD56+NKG2C+ T cells that provided the TCR beta repertoires. About 1.0-7.5% of CD8+ T cells in more than five donors belonged to dominant NKG2C+ clonotypes. Certain NKG2C+ T cell clones were expanded, and their HCMV specificity remained unclear.

The source material was PBMCs from blood, sampled on the day of vaccination. This chain uses TRBV7-3 with TRBJ2-1, with 7 bases identical to TRBD2. This sequence was found in a man in his fifties who received an inactivated influenza vaccine. CDR3 region: CASSLINGGSTYNEQFF. The CDR3 region has the DNA TGTGCCAGCAGCTTAATTAACGGCGGGAGCACCTACAATGAGCAGTTCTTC.